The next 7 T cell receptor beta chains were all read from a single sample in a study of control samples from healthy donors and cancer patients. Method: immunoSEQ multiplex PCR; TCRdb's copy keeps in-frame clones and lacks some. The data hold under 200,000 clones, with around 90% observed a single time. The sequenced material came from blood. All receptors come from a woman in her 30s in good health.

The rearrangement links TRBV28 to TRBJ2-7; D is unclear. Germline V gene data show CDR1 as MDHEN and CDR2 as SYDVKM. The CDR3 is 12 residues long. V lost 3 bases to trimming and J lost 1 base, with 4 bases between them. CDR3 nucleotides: TGTGCCAGCAGTTTTCAATCCTACGAGCAGTACTTC. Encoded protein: CASSFQSYEQYF.

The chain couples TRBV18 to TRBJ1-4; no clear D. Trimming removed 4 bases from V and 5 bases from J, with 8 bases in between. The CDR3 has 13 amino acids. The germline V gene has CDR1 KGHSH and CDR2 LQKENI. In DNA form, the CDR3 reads TGTGCCAGCTCACTGACGGAAAATGAAAAACTGTTTTTT. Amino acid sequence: CASSLTENEKLFF.

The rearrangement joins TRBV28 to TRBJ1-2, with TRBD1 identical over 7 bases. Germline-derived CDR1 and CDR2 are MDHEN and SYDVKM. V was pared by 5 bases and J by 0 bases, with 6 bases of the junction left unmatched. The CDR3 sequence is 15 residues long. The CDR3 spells CASSSGTVPNYGYTF. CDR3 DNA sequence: TGTGCCAGCAGTAGTGGGACAGTACCTAACTATGGCTACACCTTC.

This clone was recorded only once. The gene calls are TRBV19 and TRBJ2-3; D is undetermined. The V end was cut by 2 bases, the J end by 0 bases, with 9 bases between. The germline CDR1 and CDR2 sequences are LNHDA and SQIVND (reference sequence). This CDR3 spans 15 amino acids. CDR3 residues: CASSIKGISTDTQYF. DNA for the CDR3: TGTGCCAGTAGTATAAAAGGGATTAGCACAGATACGCAGTATTTT. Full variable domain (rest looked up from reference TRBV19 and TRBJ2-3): DGGITQSPKYLFRKEGQNVTLSCEQNLNHDAMYWYRQDPGQGLRLIYYSQIVNDFQKGDIAEGYSVSREKKESFPLTVTSAQKNPTAFYLCASSIKGISTDTQYFGPGTRLTVL.

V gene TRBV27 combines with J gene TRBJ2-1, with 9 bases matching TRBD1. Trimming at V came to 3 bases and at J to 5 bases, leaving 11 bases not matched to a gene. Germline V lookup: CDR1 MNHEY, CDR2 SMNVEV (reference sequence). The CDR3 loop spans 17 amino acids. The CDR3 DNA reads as TGTGCCAGCAGTTTTATCCCGATCGGGACAGGGCACAATGAGCAGTTCTTC. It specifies CASSFIPIGTGHNEQFF.

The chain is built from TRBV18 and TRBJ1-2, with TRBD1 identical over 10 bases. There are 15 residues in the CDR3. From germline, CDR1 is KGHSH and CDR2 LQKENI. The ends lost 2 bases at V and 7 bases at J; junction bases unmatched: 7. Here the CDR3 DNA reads TGTGCCAGCTCACCATCGACAGGGGGCGCGGGTGGCTACACCTTC. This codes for CASSPSTGGAGGYTF.

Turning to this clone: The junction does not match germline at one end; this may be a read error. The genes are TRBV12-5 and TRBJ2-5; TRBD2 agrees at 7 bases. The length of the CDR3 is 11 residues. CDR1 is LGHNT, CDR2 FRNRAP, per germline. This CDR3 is CARGGEETQYF. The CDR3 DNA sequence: TGTGCTCGTGGGGGGGAGGAGACCCAGTACTTC. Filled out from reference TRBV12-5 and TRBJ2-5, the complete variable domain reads DARVTQTPRHKVTEMGQEVTMRCQPILGHNTVFWYRQTMMQGLELLAYFRNRAPLDDSGMPKDRFSAEMPDATLATLKIQPSEPRDSAVYFCARGGEETQYFGPGTRLLVL.